This T cell receptor (beta chain) originates from a study of cytomegalovirus exposure and HLA in healthy donors (TCRdb year 2017). About the study as a whole: An earlier analysis of approximately 640 of the donors reported about 250 Gb of sequence data and 117 million unique TCR beta sequences from 190 million or so T cells. Approximately 300 gigabases of sequencing data and 91 million or so unique TCR sequences made up an early release that covered fewer than 650 HLA-typed donors. Of the roughly 390 genotyped donors, roughly 85% fell in the genetic ancestry cluster associated with self-reported Caucasian donors. The study aimed to test whether cataloging public T cell receptors could reveal signatures of past pathogen exposure. Using immunosequencing, the study profiled T cell repertoires from 640 or so subjects and related those repertoires to cytomegalovirus serostatus. Along with the roughly 670-subject first cohort, a separate validation cohort of over 90 different subjects was used. High-throughput TCR immunosequencing, statistical association of individual TCRs with disease status, and machine learning were combined to predict cytomegalovirus infection status. To study patterns of TCR occurrence, a later analysis re-analyzed previously published TCR beta repertoires from around 670 donors and added high-resolution HLA genotyping. Rather than using new phenotypic data, the later analysis identified candidate immune exposures from TCR beta sequences and from how often those sequences occurred across donors. An earlier analysis of more than 450 of the donors used high-throughput TCR beta sequencing to judge whether each TCR beta V gene segment behaved as functional or pseudogenic. Donor age, sex, ethnicity and CMV serostatus were collected together with the repertoire data. A later genetic analysis used genome-wide SNP genotypes for about 60% of the roughly 700 donors, treating that subset as a discovery cohort. All discovery cohort repertoires had been generated using a single sequencing platform. HLA typing covered class I and class II loci at four-digit resolution. Typing coverage varied by locus: roughly 620-640 donors for A, B, C, DRB1 and DQB1; approximately 500 for DQA1; nearly 610 for DPA1; under 490 for DPB1. Because of strong linkage in the cohort, roughly five DR-DQ haplotypes were treated as single units for association and clustering. Across around 400 genotyped donors of the cohort, an average of about 200,000 unique TCR beta nucleotide sequences per donor were sequenced, and roughly a sixth of those sequences were non-productive.

Library method: the immunoSEQ multiplex PCR assay. For the multiplex PCR, a mixture combining 60 forward primers for TCR Vbeta segments and 13 reverse primers for TCR Jbeta segments was used. A multiplex PCR assay on genomic DNA amplified the CDR3 region of rearranged TCR beta genes. On the Illumina HiSeq System, the amplified TCR beta libraries were sequenced as 87-base-pair reads. As for the authors' bioinformatics: In a later analysis, tens of millions of unique TCR beta chains were counted across the 500 to 850 repertoires, and approximately 11 million of these chains were shared by at least two donors. A nearest-neighbor algorithm error-corrected the raw reads and collapsed the reads into unique sequences, merging closely related sequences to remove PCR and sequencing errors. To assign V, D and J gene segments, CDR3 sequences were aligned to IMGT reference sequences. For a sequence to be retained, at least a six-nucleotide match to both a V gene segment and a J gene segment was required. A rearrangement was called productive if the CDR3 had no stop codons and remained in frame with V and J, and every other rearrangement was called non-productive. Following IMGT convention, CDR3 was defined as the stretch from the second conserved V-encoded cysteine to the conserved J-encoded phenylalanine. The earlier analysis of some 580 of the donors excluded any sequence lacking an unambiguous match to a single V gene segment. An earlier analysis of several hundred of the donors called V segments functional above 56.7% productive rearrangements and segregating when the between-donor standard deviation exceeded 5%. A statistical classification framework was developed to diagnose cytomegalovirus status using the catalog of TCR beta chain sequences. A later analysis assigned V and J genes by comparing TCR nucleotide sequences with IMGT/GENE-DB human TR gene sequences. A later analysis assigned CDR3 sequences and most-parsimonious VDJ recombination scenarios with the TCRdist pipeline. In a later analysis, each TCR beta chain was defined by its CDR3 amino acid sequence together with its V-gene family, and reads without a unique V-gene family were excluded. As a way to deal with suspected cross-contamination and a sequencing artifact, a later analysis dropped approximately 590 nucleotide sequences that were highly shared and had low generation probability. A later analysis calculated a clonal expansion index for each public chain from normalized within-repertoire ranks of inferred template counts. A later analysis computed generation probabilities with a VDJ recombination model fitted to out-of-frame rearrangements, and checked the results against IGoR. In a later analysis, hypergeometric tests were used to score TCR-TCR, TCR-HLA and TCR-CMV co-occurrence, with a repertoire-size bias correction applied to TCR pairs. In a later analysis, false discovery rates were estimated by permuting HLA or CMV assignments 20 times. In a later analysis, co-occurring TCRs were grouped using DBSCAN, with TCRdist sequence similarity added in when clustering inside HLA-allele-positive subsets. Repertoires with fewer than 30,000 or more than 120,000 public chains, plus five repertoires with anomalous nucleotide sharing, were excluded from co-occurrence clustering. What TCRdb holds here is the immuneACCESS table cut down to in-frame rearrangements. Part of the clones is not present; checked against another copy, under half of the missing clones reflect an unresolved V gene, and the others are unexplained. V and J calls and clone size are given by that table; D and trimming were obtained from the DNA. The sample table lists about 120,000 clones, 60% to 80% of them with a count of one. The ten most abundant clones make up approximately 2.2% of the sample.

The cohort comprised under 700 healthy bone marrow donors. Cohort members were all nominally healthy when sampled, although unrecorded immune exposures were likely present. CMV serostatus was positive for about 300 and negative for about half of the 666 cohort members, and was not recorded for this donor. Every donor gave a peripheral blood sample, and the peripheral blood mononuclear cells from that sample were used for TCR beta sequencing. The Qiagen DNeasy Blood Extraction Kit was used to extract genomic DNA from the blood cell samples. A remark on this clone: Its recognized antigen is unknown. It has no much larger one-base neighbor in the sample; base qualities were not kept.

General conclusions and limits of the study: A later analysis found that most CMV-associated TCR beta chains appeared HLA-restricted, with HLA associations seemingly driven largely by CMV exposure. Linkage disequilibrium might explain the correlated functional status among segregating V segments, but an unknown experimental factor could not be ruled out. According to the authors, the approach could potentially be generalized to other disease states and immunological phenotypes. A later genetic analysis associated a missense DCLRE1C variant with V-gene and J-gene trimming of TCR beta chains, and an independent cohort replicated the association. Because HLA typing was missing for some donors at each locus, association tests included only the typed subset. Compared with equally common non-associated chains, HLA-associated TCR beta chains in a later analysis were more clonally expanded and had lower generation probabilities. A later analysis reported that several top co-occurrence clusters appeared linked to parvovirus B19, influenza, CMV and Epstein-Barr virus. The earlier analysis of about 600 of the donors excluded some 16 rarely observed V segments, including chromosome 9 orphons, because counts were too low. The classifier was reported to diagnose cytomegalovirus status with high specificity and sensitivity in both the original and validation cohorts. When HLA alleles, especially DR and DQ, strongly co-occurred, TCR associations were difficult to assign to individual alleles. A group of highly shared sequence variants was considered likely to be a technical artifact of the sequencing pipeline. A further reported finding was that TCR beta sequences accurately predicted the HLA-A and HLA-B alleles for most subjects in the first cohort. In a later analysis, more than 15,000 TCR beta sequences were associated with specific HLA alleles at a false discovery rate of 0.05. The 87-base-pair reads could not distinguish some IMGT-functional V segments, including TRBV6-2 and TRBV6-3, so those segments were excluded. This cohort had only TCR beta chains sequenced, and the lack of alpha or paired-chain data limited which features could be detected. Across donors, most TCR sequences were observed very rarely, whereas some public TCRs were present in many individuals. A later analysis found that TCR association rates varied across HLA loci, with DRB1 alleles showing the most associated TCRs and HLA-C alleles the fewest. A total of roughly 160 TCR beta chains were listed by the study as associated with cytomegalovirus. In vitro tests confirmed that three of the cytomegalovirus-associated TCR beta chains recognize cytomegalovirus antigens. In an earlier analysis of 450 to 750 of the donors, most TCR beta V segments appeared in productive rearrangements about 87% or about 30% of the time, broadly matching IMGT annotations. Roughly uniform sequencing depth across donors was assumed in presence/absence analyses, although this assumption may not hold. According to a later genetic analysis, donors in an Asian-associated ancestry cluster had fewer N-insertions in productive TCRs than the approximately 700-donor mean. The only immune exposure information available for the cohort was CMV serostatus.

Inclusive of the bounding cysteine and phenylalanine, the CDR3 is 15 residues long. Just the 45-base CDR3 DNA is kept, in frame starting at base 1. CDR1 and CDR2, looked up from the germline V gene, are SNHLY and FYNNEI. V drops 0 bases and J drops 0 bases, leaving 9 bases in between. Sequencing used PBMCs. The chain was built from TRBV2 and TRBJ2-7; TRBD1 is possibly the D segment (6 matching bases). This TCR derives from a human donor in good health. The nucleotide sequence is given as TGTGCCAGCAGTGAAGCTGACAGGAACTCCTACGAGCAGTACTTC. Its protein product is CASSEADRNSYEQYF.